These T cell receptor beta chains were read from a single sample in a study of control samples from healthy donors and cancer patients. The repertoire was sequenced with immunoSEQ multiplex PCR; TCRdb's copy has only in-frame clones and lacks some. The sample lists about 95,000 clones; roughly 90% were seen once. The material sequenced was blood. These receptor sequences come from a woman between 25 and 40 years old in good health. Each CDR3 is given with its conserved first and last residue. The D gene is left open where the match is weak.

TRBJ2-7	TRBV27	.	CASKLSSVGEQYF
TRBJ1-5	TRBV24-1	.	CATSDGAGHQPQHF
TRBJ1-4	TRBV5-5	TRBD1	CASSFSPGDSSNEKLFF
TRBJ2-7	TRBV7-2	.	CASSFGVPTYEQYF
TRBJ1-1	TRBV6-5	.	CASSRSGGEAGAFF
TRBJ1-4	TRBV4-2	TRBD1	CASSQYKVGTGGDTNEKLFF
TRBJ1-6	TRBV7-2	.	CASSEGTPVPLHF
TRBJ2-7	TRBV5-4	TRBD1	CASRQGPLEEQYF
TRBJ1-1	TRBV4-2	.	CASSQDGWGRATEAFF
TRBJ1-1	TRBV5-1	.	CASTLTLSNTEAFF
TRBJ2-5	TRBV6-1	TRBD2	CASKLAGGLETQYF
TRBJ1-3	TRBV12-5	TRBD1	CASGLDRVGNTIYF
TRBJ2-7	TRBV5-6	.	CASSRGTMSYEQYF
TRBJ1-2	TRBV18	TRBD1	CASSSRQGGMDYGYTF
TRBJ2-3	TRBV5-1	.	CASSLGPPGSSDTQYF
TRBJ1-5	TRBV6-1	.	CASSGRPPGGVDIQPQHF
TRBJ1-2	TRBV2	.	CASSEAQIRYGYTF
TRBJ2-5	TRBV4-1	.	CASSQVEETQYF
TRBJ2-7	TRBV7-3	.	CASSTLAGHEQYF
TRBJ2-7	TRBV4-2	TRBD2	CASSQAASGGTYEQYF
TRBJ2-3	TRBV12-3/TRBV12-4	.	CATKGVDTQYF
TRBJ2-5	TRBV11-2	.	CASSLAPRGGETQYF
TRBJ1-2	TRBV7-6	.	CASSLAGGSYGYTF
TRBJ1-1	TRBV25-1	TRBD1	CASRGQKNTEAFF
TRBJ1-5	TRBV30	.	CAWSWQRSQPQHF
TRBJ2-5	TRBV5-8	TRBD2	CASSSRTSGRMETQYF
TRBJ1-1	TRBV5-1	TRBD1	CASSTTQGLDTEAFF
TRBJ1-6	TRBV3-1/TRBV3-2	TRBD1	CASSQVGGQGQSSPLHF
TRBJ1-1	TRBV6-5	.	CASRRRETEAFF
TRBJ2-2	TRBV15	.	CATTAVTNTGELFF
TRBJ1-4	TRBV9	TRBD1	CASSPQGQGSGGEKLFF
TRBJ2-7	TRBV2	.	CASSPGPYEQYF
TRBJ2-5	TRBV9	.	CASSVGDQETQYF
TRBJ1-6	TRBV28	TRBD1	CASHRGSNSPLHF
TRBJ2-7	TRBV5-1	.	CASSPSRGRPAYHEQYF
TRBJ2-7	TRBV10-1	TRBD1	CASSESSGTGGYEQYF
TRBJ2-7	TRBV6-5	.	CATRTDTLKQYF
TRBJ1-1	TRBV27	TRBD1	CASSFPPRTGGRFTEAFF
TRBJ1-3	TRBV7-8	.	CASSFGQGMSGNTIYF
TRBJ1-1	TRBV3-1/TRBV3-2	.	CASSRARTVDMNTEAFF
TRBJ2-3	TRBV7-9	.	CASSLFLGTDTQYF
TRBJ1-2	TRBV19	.	CASRKNREDGYTF
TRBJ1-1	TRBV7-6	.	CASSDMNTEAFF
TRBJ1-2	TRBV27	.	CASSLSRRPGGFPYGYTF
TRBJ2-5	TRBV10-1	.	CASSDHPGRIQETQYF
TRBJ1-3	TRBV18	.	CASSPSQFSGNTIYF
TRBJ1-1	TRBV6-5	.	CASRAGGRRYTEAFF
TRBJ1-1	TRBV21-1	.	CASSIHRRAEAFF
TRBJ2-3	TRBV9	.	CASSLGTLYTDTQYF
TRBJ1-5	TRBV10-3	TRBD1	CAISEQGASQPQHF
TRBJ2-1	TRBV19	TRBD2	CASSNSLAGLYEQFF
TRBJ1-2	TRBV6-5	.	CASSYDSDYGYTF
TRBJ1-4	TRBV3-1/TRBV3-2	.	CASSQGGKLFF
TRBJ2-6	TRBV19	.	CASSIAGANVLTF
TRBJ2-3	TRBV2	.	CASKIERSTDTQYF